The subject of this entry is one TCR beta chain. Its specificity is unknown. Via MiXCR, TCRdb re-called the reads, giving one row per CDR3 protein. There are 50,000 to 65,000 distinct CDR3 sequences in the sample; over 15% occur only once, and around 64% lies in the top ten. The sample originates from a study of T cell repertoires in cytomegalovirus infection. The V and J ends lost 2 bases and 6 bases respectively, with 8 bases between them. The CDR3 runs 12 residues. The V gene's germline CDR1 is MDHEN and CDR2 SYDVKM. This clonotype originated in a human donor in good health (CMV status not recorded). Some clones in this sample may be carry-over from other donors' samples. The starting material was CD8+ T cells from cultured PBMCs, obtained from culture after CMV antigen stimulation. V is TRBV28 and J is TRBJ2-7; no reliable D call. The CDR3 DNA follows: TGTGCCAGCAGTTTAAATTCCCGCGAGCAGTACTTC. Translating gives CASSLNSREQYF.